These T cell receptor beta chains were read from a single sample in a study of blood T cell repertoires in COVID-19. Method: immunoSEQ multiplex PCR; TCRdb's copy keeps in-frame clones and lacks some. The sample shows roughly 390,000 clones, 85% of them seen only once. The sample consisted of peripheral blood. These TCRs come from a woman aged 18-35 years with acute or convalescent COVID-19. The CDR3 runs from the conserved cysteine through the conserved F or W. A D gene is named only where the DNA matches it firmly.

v_gene: TRBV7-8; j_gene: TRBJ1-4; d_gene: TRBD1; CDR3nt: TGTGCCAGCAGCTTAGTACCGGGACAGGGAGTTAATGGAGGTGAAAAACTGTTTTTT; CDR3aa: CASSLVPGQGVNGGEKLFF
v_gene: TRBV29-1; j_gene: TRBJ1-3; d_gene: -; CDR3nt: TGCAGCGCCTTGGGAGGGGGGGGAAACACCATATATTTT; CDR3aa: CSALGGGGNTIYF
v_gene: TRBV5-1; j_gene: TRBJ1-3; d_gene: TRBD1; CDR3nt: TGCGCCAGCAGCTTGGGGACAGGGGCAAGCTCTGGAAACACCATATATTTT; CDR3aa: CASSLGTGASSGNTIYF
v_gene: TRBV28; j_gene: TRBJ2-1; d_gene: TRBD2; CDR3nt: TGTGCCAGCAGTTTACGCCTAGCGGACTCCTACAATGAGCAGTTCTTC; CDR3aa: CASSLRLADSYNEQFF
v_gene: TRBV28; j_gene: TRBJ1-3; d_gene: -; CDR3nt: TGTGCCAGCAGTTTAAAACAGGGCCTCGGAAACACCATATATTTT; CDR3aa: CASSLKQGLGNTIYF
v_gene: TRBV4-2; j_gene: TRBJ1-1; d_gene: TRBD1; CDR3nt: TGTGCCAGCAGCCTCGCAGGGGGCGGCACTGAAGCTTTCTTT; CDR3aa: CASSLAGGGTEAFF
v_gene: TRBV30; j_gene: TRBJ1-5; d_gene: -; CDR3nt: TGTGCCTGGAGTGTCGCGAGGAATCAGCCCCAGCATTTT; CDR3aa: CAWSVARNQPQHF
v_gene: TRBV9; j_gene: TRBJ1-2; d_gene: TRBD1; CDR3nt: TGTGCCAGCAGTGCTGACAGGGGGCATGGCTACACCTTC; CDR3aa: CASSADRGHGYTF
v_gene: TRBV28; j_gene: TRBJ2-1; d_gene: -; CDR3nt: TGTGCCAGCACCGGGACTTACACCGGAAAGTTCTTC; CDR3aa: CASTGTYTGKFF
v_gene: TRBV10-3; j_gene: TRBJ2-5; d_gene: -; CDR3nt: TGTGCCATCAGTGAATTAGGCGGGCTGGAGACCCAGTACTTC; CDR3aa: CAISELGGLETQYF
v_gene: TRBV7-9; j_gene: TRBJ2-7; d_gene: -; CDR3nt: TGTGCCAGCAGCGAGCGATCCTACGAGCAGTACTTC; CDR3aa: CASSERSYEQYF
v_gene: TRBV5-8; j_gene: TRBJ1-2; d_gene: -; CDR3nt: TGTGCCAGCAGCTTCGAGATCGGCTACACCTTC; CDR3aa: CASSFEIGYTF
v_gene: TRBV2; j_gene: TRBJ1-2; d_gene: TRBD1; CDR3nt: TGTGCCAGCTACGAGGACAGGGTTATCTCTAACTATGGCTACACCTTC; CDR3aa: CASYEDRVISNYGYTF
v_gene: TRBV4-1; j_gene: TRBJ1-5; d_gene: -; CDR3nt: TGCGCCAGCAGCAAGGCAGGGTCCCGGATTAGCAATCAGCCCCAGCATTTT; CDR3aa: CASSKAGSRISNQPQHF
v_gene: TRBV6-5; j_gene: TRBJ2-1; d_gene: -; CDR3nt: TGTGCCAGCAGTTACTCGATAACAGGGTACAATGAGCAGTTCTTC; CDR3aa: CASSYSITGYNEQFF
v_gene: TRBV15; j_gene: TRBJ1-2; d_gene: -; CDR3nt: TGTGCCACCAGCAGAGATAGGGGGGGGCGCTTTGGCTACACCTTC; CDR3aa: CATSRDRGGRFGYTF
v_gene: TRBV19; j_gene: TRBJ1-5; d_gene: -; CDR3nt: TGTGCCAGTAGTATACCCAGTCTCCAGCCCCAGCATTTT; CDR3aa: CASSIPSLQPQHF